These T cell receptor beta chains were read from a single sample in a study of PD-1 and CTLA-4 blockade in melanoma. The method was immunoSEQ multiplex PCR; TCRdb's version includes in-frame clones alone and lacks a portion of them. The table lists roughly 21,000 clones, around 89% of them singletons. Sample: CD8+ T cells from peripheral blood, taken before anti-PD-1 treatment. The receptor set was obtained from a human donor with melanoma. The CDR3 runs from the conserved cysteine through the conserved F or W. D genes are given only for firm matches. Size is omitted from some rows. Given values are once, few, many or a class for expanded clones.

V gene: TRBV24-1; clone size: once; D gene: -; J gene: TRBJ1-2; CDR3 protein: CATSDSPASDSVYGYTF; CDR3 DNA: TGTGCCACCAGTGATTCGCCCGCCTCCGACAGTGTCTATGGCTACACCTTC
V gene: TRBV27; clone size: -; D gene: TRBD1; J gene: TRBJ1-5; CDR3 protein: CASSLSRTGTGQPQHF; CDR3 DNA: TGTGCCAGCAGTTTATCGAGGACAGGGACTGGTCAGCCCCAGCATTTT
V gene: TRBV28; clone size: once; D gene: -; J gene: TRBJ1-2; CDR3 protein: CASSLGPNYGYTF; CDR3 DNA: TGTGCCAGCAGTTTAGGGCCTAACTATGGCTACACCTTC
V gene: TRBV27; clone size: -; D gene: -; J gene: TRBJ1-2; CDR3 protein: CASSGGGGYTF; CDR3 DNA: TGTGCCAGCAGTGGGGGAGGCGGCTACACCTTC
V gene: TRBV29-1; clone size: -; D gene: -; J gene: TRBJ1-1; CDR3 protein: CSVEGGMNTEAFF; CDR3 DNA: TGCAGCGTTGAGGGGGGGATGAACACTGAAGCTTTCTTT
V gene: TRBV5-4; clone size: -; D gene: -; J gene: TRBJ1-2; CDR3 protein: CASRESGDPFGYTF; CDR3 DNA: TGTGCCAGCAGGGAATCGGGGGATCCTTTTGGCTACACCTTC
V gene: TRBV30; clone size: -; D gene: TRBD1; J gene: TRBJ1-2; CDR3 protein: CAWSDRGPDGYTF; CDR3 DNA: TGTGCCTGGAGCGACAGGGGGCCGGATGGCTACACCTTC
V gene: TRBV28; clone size: -; D gene: TRBD2; J gene: TRBJ2-3; CDR3 protein: CASSLGTTGTDTQYF; CDR3 DNA: TGTGCCAGCAGTTTAGGGACTACCGGCACAGATACGCAGTATTTT
V gene: TRBV12-3/TRBV12-4; clone size: -; D gene: -; J gene: TRBJ1-4; CDR3 protein: CASSDSEDEKLFF; CDR3 DNA: TGTGCCAGCAGTGACTCAGAGGATGAAAAACTGTTTTTT
V gene: TRBV4-1; clone size: -; D gene: -; J gene: TRBJ1-1; CDR3 protein: CASSQTNTEAFF; CDR3 DNA: TGCGCCAGCAGCCAGACTAACACTGAAGCTTTCTTT
V gene: TRBV5-4; clone size: once; D gene: TRBD1; J gene: TRBJ2-4; CDR3 protein: CASSPDRGAAKNIQYF; CDR3 DNA: TGTGCCAGCAGCCCTGACAGGGGGGCGGCCAAAAACATTCAGTACTTC
V gene: TRBV9; clone size: -; D gene: -; J gene: TRBJ2-3; CDR3 protein: CASSPFFSTDTQYF; CDR3 DNA: TGTGCCAGCAGCCCTTTCTTTAGCACAGATACGCAGTATTTT
V gene: TRBV11-2; clone size: -; D gene: -; J gene: TRBJ2-7; CDR3 protein: CASSHSGPYEQYF; CDR3 DNA: TGTGCCAGCAGCCACTCAGGACCCTACGAGCAGTACTTC
V gene: TRBV27; clone size: -; D gene: -; J gene: TRBJ1-1; CDR3 protein: CASSLSAGAEAFF; CDR3 DNA: TGTGCCAGCAGTTTATCGGCAGGGGCTGAAGCTTTCTTT
V gene: TRBV3-1/TRBV3-2; clone size: -; D gene: -; J gene: TRBJ1-6; CDR3 protein: CASSQVQGDESPLHF; CDR3 DNA: TGTGCCAGCAGCCAAGTACAGGGTGATGAATCACCCCTCCACTTT
V gene: TRBV27; clone size: -; D gene: TRBD1; J gene: TRBJ1-4; CDR3 protein: CASSRQGEEKLFF; CDR3 DNA: TGTGCCAGCAGCCGACAGGGCGAGGAAAAACTGTTTTTT
V gene: TRBV9; clone size: -; D gene: -; J gene: TRBJ1-1; CDR3 protein: CASSVSDADTEAFF; CDR3 DNA: TGTGCCAGCAGCGTTTCGGACGCGGACACTGAAGCTTTCTTT
V gene: TRBV29-1; clone size: -; D gene: -; J gene: TRBJ1-5; CDR3 protein: CSVGLGEGQPQHF; CDR3 DNA: TGCAGCGTTGGACTGGGGGAAGGTCAGCCCCAGCATTTT
V gene: TRBV6-1; clone size: -; D gene: -; J gene: TRBJ1-1; CDR3 protein: CASSEYGFMNTEAFF; CDR3 DNA: TGTGCCAGCAGTGAATACGGCTTCATGAACACTGAAGCTTTCTTT
V gene: TRBV5-1; clone size: once; D gene: TRBD1; J gene: TRBJ1-1; CDR3 protein: CASSLARTGATEAFF; CDR3 DNA: TGCGCCAGCAGCTTGGCCCGGACAGGGGCCACTGAAGCTTTCTTT
V gene: TRBV27; clone size: -; D gene: -; J gene: TRBJ2-1; CDR3 protein: CASRSSATHYNEQFF; CDR3 DNA: TGTGCCAGCAGATCCTCCGCCACCCATTACAATGAGCAGTTCTTC
V gene: TRBV5-4; clone size: -; D gene: -; J gene: TRBJ2-7; CDR3 protein: CASSLGFGGSSEQYF; CDR3 DNA: TGTGCCAGCAGCTTGGGGTTTGGAGGGAGCTCCGAGCAGTACTTC
V gene: TRBV28; clone size: once; D gene: TRBD1; J gene: TRBJ1-5; CDR3 protein: CASSLEPRGPNQPQHF; CDR3 DNA: TGTGCCAGCAGTTTAGAACCCAGGGGGCCCAATCAGCCCCAGCATTTT
V gene: TRBV27; clone size: -; D gene: TRBD1; J gene: TRBJ2-2; CDR3 protein: CASSRDRGYTGELFF; CDR3 DNA: TGTGCCAGCAGTCGGGACAGGGGGTACACCGGGGAGCTGTTTTTT
V gene: TRBV9; clone size: -; D gene: -; J gene: TRBJ1-1; CDR3 protein: CASSALGAEAFF; CDR3 DNA: TGTGCCAGCAGCGCTCTGGGCGCTGAAGCTTTCTTT
V gene: TRBV13; clone size: -; D gene: -; J gene: TRBJ1-1; CDR3 protein: CASGANTEAFF; CDR3 DNA: TGTGCCAGCGGGGCGAACACTGAAGCTTTCTTT
V gene: TRBV11-3; clone size: -; D gene: -; J gene: TRBJ2-7; CDR3 protein: CASSSASGEQYF; CDR3 DNA: TGTGCCAGCAGCTCTGCTAGTGGCGAGCAGTACTTC
V gene: TRBV6-5; clone size: few; D gene: TRBD1; J gene: TRBJ2-2; CDR3 protein: CASSLQGTGELFF; CDR3 DNA: TGTGCCAGCAGTCTACAGGGGACCGGGGAGCTGTTTTTT
V gene: TRBV2; clone size: -; D gene: -; J gene: TRBJ2-5; CDR3 protein: CASSVGTQYF; CDR3 DNA: TGTGCCAGCAGTGTGGGGACCCAGTACTTC
V gene: TRBV6-5; clone size: -; D gene: TRBD1; J gene: TRBJ1-2; CDR3 protein: CASSGDRGPYGYTF; CDR3 DNA: TGTGCCAGCAGCGGGGACAGGGGACCTTATGGCTACACCTTC
V gene: TRBV9; clone size: -; D gene: TRBD1; J gene: TRBJ1-2; CDR3 protein: CASSAPGGQVYGYTF; CDR3 DNA: TGTGCCAGCAGCGCGCCCGGGGGACAGGTTTATGGCTACACCTTC
V gene: TRBV6-5; clone size: -; D gene: TRBD1; J gene: TRBJ2-5; CDR3 protein: CASSYGTGKQETQYF; CDR3 DNA: TGTGCCAGCAGTTACGGGACAGGCAAACAAGAGACCCAGTACTTC
V gene: TRBV4-1; clone size: -; D gene: -; J gene: TRBJ2-1; CDR3 protein: CASSQGTVSYNEQFF; CDR3 DNA: TGCGCCAGCAGCCAAGGGACAGTCTCCTACAATGAGCAGTTCTTC
V gene: TRBV7-9; clone size: -; D gene: -; J gene: TRBJ2-7; CDR3 protein: CASSSKTSYEQYF; CDR3 DNA: TGTGCCAGCAGCAGTAAGACAAGCTACGAGCAGTACTTC
V gene: TRBV4-2; clone size: -; D gene: TRBD1; J gene: TRBJ1-5; CDR3 protein: CASSQDYWAGGDNQPQHF; CDR3 DNA: TGTGCCAGCAGCCAAGATTATTGGGCAGGGGGAGATAATCAGCCCCAGCATTTT
V gene: TRBV5-5; clone size: few; D gene: TRBD1; J gene: TRBJ1-1; CDR3 protein: CASSVDRGTEAFF; CDR3 DNA: TGTGCCAGCAGCGTAGACAGGGGCACTGAAGCTTTCTTT
V gene: TRBV7-2; clone size: -; D gene: TRBD1; J gene: TRBJ1-1; CDR3 protein: CASSSQGGSEAFF; CDR3 DNA: TGTGCCAGCAGCAGTCAGGGGGGTAGTGAAGCTTTCTTT
V gene: TRBV5-1; clone size: -; D gene: TRBD2; J gene: TRBJ2-7; CDR3 protein: CASSPHWTGGYEQYF; CDR3 DNA: TGCGCCAGCAGCCCCCACTGGACCGGGGGGTACGAGCAGTACTTC
V gene: TRBV5-5; clone size: -; D gene: TRBD1; J gene: TRBJ1-5; CDR3 protein: CASSFSAPTGNQPQHF; CDR3 DNA: TGTGCCAGCAGCTTCTCCGCCCCGACAGGGAACCAGCCCCAGCATTTT
V gene: TRBV12-3/TRBV12-4; clone size: -; D gene: -; J gene: TRBJ1-1; CDR3 protein: CASSKRTEAFF; CDR3 DNA: TGTGCCAGCAGTAAAAGGACTGAAGCTTTCTTT
V gene: TRBV5-1; clone size: -; D gene: -; J gene: TRBJ2-1; CDR3 protein: CASSLRSYNEQFF; CDR3 DNA: TGCGCCAGCAGCTTAAGATCCTACAATGAGCAGTTCTTC
V gene: TRBV28; clone size: -; D gene: TRBD1; J gene: TRBJ2-7; CDR3 protein: CASSLSWTGDEQYF; CDR3 DNA: TGTGCCAGCAGCCTTAGTTGGACAGGAGACGAGCAGTACTTC
V gene: TRBV28; clone size: -; D gene: TRBD1; J gene: TRBJ1-5; CDR3 protein: CASVRGANQPQHF; CDR3 DNA: TGTGCCAGTGTCAGGGGGGCCAATCAGCCCCAGCATTTT
V gene: TRBV28; clone size: few; D gene: -; J gene: TRBJ1-6; CDR3 protein: CASSSPLRDVYNSPLHF; CDR3 DNA: TGTGCCAGCAGTTCTCCGCTCCGGGACGTCTATAATTCACCCCTCCACTTT
V gene: TRBV5-1; clone size: -; D gene: -; J gene: TRBJ1-2; CDR3 protein: CASSLAGEGYTF; CDR3 DNA: TGCGCCAGCAGCTTGGCCGGGGAGGGCTACACCTTC
V gene: TRBV7-9; clone size: -; D gene: -; J gene: TRBJ2-1; CDR3 protein: CASSSPLGAHEEFF; CDR3 DNA: TGTGCCAGCAGCTCCCCCTTGGGGGCGCACGAGGAGTTCTTC
V gene: TRBV28; clone size: -; D gene: -; J gene: TRBJ2-1; CDR3 protein: CASTPGEVSSYNEQFF; CDR3 DNA: TGTGCCAGCACCCCGGGGGAGGTCAGCTCCTACAATGAGCAGTTCTTC
V gene: TRBV7-8; clone size: -; D gene: TRBD2; J gene: TRBJ2-3; CDR3 protein: CASSLGSGGAPDTQYF; CDR3 DNA: TGTGCCAGCAGCTTAGGTAGCGGGGGGGCCCCAGATACGCAGTATTTT
V gene: TRBV9; clone size: -; D gene: -; J gene: TRBJ2-3; CDR3 protein: CASSADSTDTQYF; CDR3 DNA: TGTGCCAGCAGCGCCGACAGCACAGATACGCAGTATTTT
V gene: TRBV11-1; clone size: -; D gene: -; J gene: TRBJ2-5; CDR3 protein: CASSLNWQGIEETQYF; CDR3 DNA: TGTGCCAGCAGCTTAAATTGGCAGGGGATCGAAGAGACCCAGTACTTC
V gene: TRBV25-1; clone size: once; D gene: TRBD2; J gene: TRBJ2-7; CDR3 protein: CASSEPGLGFSEQYF; CDR3 DNA: TGTGCCAGCAGTGAACCAGGACTAGGGTTTAGCGAGCAGTACTTC
V gene: TRBV4-2; clone size: few; D gene: -; J gene: TRBJ2-1; CDR3 protein: CASSQEMSAISYNEQFF; CDR3 DNA: TGTGCCAGCAGCCAAGAAATGTCGGCGATATCCTACAATGAGCAGTTCTTC
V gene: TRBV28; clone size: -; D gene: -; J gene: TRBJ1-2; CDR3 protein: CASSQGGGYTF; CDR3 DNA: TGTGCCAGCAGCCAAGGGGGTGGCTACACCTTC